This is a list of T cell receptor beta chains from one sample in a study of technical replicates of blood from a handful of donors. The repertoire was sequenced with immunoSEQ multiplex PCR; TCRdb's copy has only in-frame clones and lacks some. The table lists 85,000 to 100,000 clones, nearly 97% of them singletons. The source material was T cells isolated from PBMCs. The receptors stem from a human donor in good health. Each CDR3 is given with its conserved first and last residue. Each record gives: CDR3 length, J gene, clone size, D gene, V gene, CDR3 DNA, CDR3 protein. A D gene is named only where the DNA matches it firmly. Only part of the rows carry a size: once, few, many, or a class if the clone is expanded.

len: 17; j_gene: TRBJ2-1; abundance: NA; d_gene: TRBD2; v_gene: TRBV5-4; CDR3nt: TGTGCCAGCAACCCCCGGGGCGGGAGTGCCACCTACAATGAGCAGTTCTTC; CDR3aa: CASNPRGGSATYNEQFF
len: 16; j_gene: TRBJ1-4; abundance: NA; d_gene: NA; v_gene: TRBV5-4; CDR3nt: TGTGCCAGCAGCTCAGACGACAGTACTAACCCAACAAAACTGTTTTTT; CDR3aa: CASSSDDSTNPTKLFF
len: 15; j_gene: TRBJ2-3; abundance: NA; d_gene: TRBD2; v_gene: TRBV5-6; CDR3nt: TGTGCCAGCAGCTTGTTAAGCGGGGGGCCAGATACGCAGTATTTT; CDR3aa: CASSLLSGGPDTQYF
len: 18; j_gene: TRBJ1-1; abundance: NA; d_gene: NA; v_gene: TRBV4-1; CDR3nt: TGCGCCAGCAGCCACGGTCTACAGGCATTAAAGAAGAACACTGAAGCTTTCTTT; CDR3aa: CASSHGLQALKKNTEAFF
len: 16; j_gene: TRBJ2-3; abundance: NA; d_gene: TRBD2; v_gene: TRBV28; CDR3nt: TGTGCCAGCAGCCAACGACTAGCGGGAGTCGGAGATACGCAGTATTTT; CDR3aa: CASSQRLAGVGDTQYF
len: 14; j_gene: TRBJ1-2; abundance: NA; d_gene: NA; v_gene: TRBV27; CDR3nt: TGTGCCAGCAGTATCCGACCGACAGGTAGTGGCTACACCTTC; CDR3aa: CASSIRPTGSGYTF
len: 14; j_gene: TRBJ1-5; abundance: NA; d_gene: NA; v_gene: TRBV7-9; CDR3nt: TGTGCCAGCAGCTTGAAGGGGGGGGGTCAGCCCCAGCATTTT; CDR3aa: CASSLKGGGQPQHF
len: 15; j_gene: TRBJ2-1; abundance: few; d_gene: TRBD2; v_gene: TRBV6-4; CDR3nt: TGTGCCAGCAGTGACTCGCCGGGAGGGGAGAATGAGCAGTTCTTC; CDR3aa: CASSDSPGGENEQFF
len: 16; j_gene: TRBJ2-5; abundance: NA; d_gene: TRBD2; v_gene: TRBV11-2; CDR3nt: TGTGCCAGCAGCATTGGGACTAGGGGTACCCAAGAGACCCAGTACTTC; CDR3aa: CASSIGTRGTQETQYF
len: 13; j_gene: TRBJ2-7; abundance: NA; d_gene: NA; v_gene: TRBV5-1; CDR3nt: TGCGCCAGCGGGGGACTGGAGCCCTACGAGCAGTACTTC; CDR3aa: CASGGLEPYEQYF
len: 14; j_gene: TRBJ2-4; abundance: NA; d_gene: NA; v_gene: TRBV30; CDR3nt: TGTGCCTGGAGTGTACAGGATACGAGGCACATGCAGTACTTC; CDR3aa: CAWSVQDTRHMQYF
len: 16; j_gene: TRBJ2-1; abundance: NA; d_gene: TRBD2; v_gene: TRBV7-2; CDR3nt: TGTGCCAGCAGCTTAGACCCAGCGGGAGTGGTCAATGAGCAGTTCTTC; CDR3aa: CASSLDPAGVVNEQFF
len: 16; j_gene: TRBJ2-7; abundance: NA; d_gene: TRBD1; v_gene: TRBV27; CDR3nt: TGTGCCAGCAGTTTAAACGGACAGGGGACAACCTACGAGCAGTACTTC; CDR3aa: CASSLNGQGTTYEQYF
len: 15; j_gene: TRBJ1-1; abundance: few; d_gene: TRBD1; v_gene: TRBV6-1; CDR3nt: TGTGCCAGCAGTGGACAGACAGGGATTTGGACTGAAGCTTTCTTT; CDR3aa: CASSGQTGIWTEAFF
len: 17; j_gene: TRBJ2-7; abundance: NA; d_gene: TRBD2; v_gene: TRBV4-1; CDR3nt: TGCGCCAGCAGCCAAGAAGAGGGGACTAGCGGTGGCTACGAGCAGTACTTC; CDR3aa: CASSQEEGTSGGYEQYF
len: 14; j_gene: TRBJ2-5; abundance: NA; d_gene: TRBD2; v_gene: TRBV19; CDR3nt: TGTGCCACCACAGCGGGAGGGAGCGCTGAGACCCAGTACTTC; CDR3aa: CATTAGGSAETQYF
len: 14; j_gene: TRBJ1-2; abundance: NA; d_gene: NA; v_gene: TRBV27; CDR3nt: TGTGCCAGCAGTTACGCACGAGCTAACTATGGCTACACCTTC; CDR3aa: CASSYARANYGYTF
len: 15; j_gene: TRBJ2-7; abundance: NA; d_gene: TRBD2; v_gene: TRBV13; CDR3nt: TGTGCCAGCAGCTTATTAGCGGGCCGCCGAGGCGAGCAGTACTTC; CDR3aa: CASSLLAGRRGEQYF
len: 11; j_gene: TRBJ2-5; abundance: NA; d_gene: NA; v_gene: TRBV6-1; CDR3nt: TGTGCCAGCAGTTCCTATGAGACCCAGTACTTC; CDR3aa: CASSSYETQYF
len: 14; j_gene: TRBJ2-7; abundance: NA; d_gene: NA; v_gene: TRBV18; CDR3nt: TGTGCCAGCTCACCAGGGAAAGGGACTTACGAGCAGTACTTC; CDR3aa: CASSPGKGTYEQYF
len: 16; j_gene: TRBJ2-5; abundance: NA; d_gene: TRBD2; v_gene: TRBV6-5; CDR3nt: TGTGCCAGCAGTTATTTGTCGGGAGGGGACGAGGGGACCCAGTACTTC; CDR3aa: CASSYLSGGDEGTQYF
len: 15; j_gene: TRBJ1-2; abundance: once; d_gene: NA; v_gene: TRBV18; CDR3nt: TGTGCCAGCTCACTACTCCAGGGGACTAACTATGGCTACACCTTC; CDR3aa: CASSLLQGTNYGYTF
len: 13; j_gene: TRBJ2-5; abundance: NA; d_gene: NA; v_gene: TRBV7-9; CDR3nt: TGTGCCAGCAGCGTGACAGGCAGGGAGACCCAGTACTTC; CDR3aa: CASSVTGRETQYF
len: 14; j_gene: TRBJ2-1; abundance: NA; d_gene: NA; v_gene: TRBV6-4; CDR3nt: TGTGCCAGCAGCTGGGACTTAACCAGCAATGAGCAGTTCTTC; CDR3aa: CASSWDLTSNEQFF
len: 15; j_gene: TRBJ2-1; abundance: NA; d_gene: TRBD2; v_gene: TRBV5-1; CDR3nt: TGCGCCAGCAGCGGGACGAGCGGGAGGGGCAATGAGCAGTTCTTC; CDR3aa: CASSGTSGRGNEQFF
len: 15; j_gene: TRBJ2-7; abundance: NA; d_gene: NA; v_gene: TRBV10-1; CDR3nt: TGCGCCAGCAGTGTAAGGACTAATCGAGGGTACGAGCAGTACTTC; CDR3aa: CASSVRTNRGYEQYF
len: 14; j_gene: TRBJ2-3; abundance: NA; d_gene: NA; v_gene: TRBV29-1; CDR3nt: TGCAGCGTTGAGGCACAGGGATACACAGATACGCAGTATTTT; CDR3aa: CSVEAQGYTDTQYF
len: 13; j_gene: TRBJ2-4; abundance: NA; d_gene: NA; v_gene: TRBV11-2; CDR3nt: TGTGCCAGCACGGGGGTGGACAAAAACATTCAGTACTTC; CDR3aa: CASTGVDKNIQYF
len: 17; j_gene: TRBJ1-1; abundance: NA; d_gene: NA; v_gene: TRBV6-1; CDR3nt: TGTGCCAGCAGTGAAGTTTTTTATGGGGGCGGGAACACTGAAGCTTTCTTT; CDR3aa: CASSEVFYGGGNTEAFF
len: 15; j_gene: TRBJ2-7; abundance: once; d_gene: TRBD1; v_gene: TRBV5-1; CDR3nt: TGCGCCAGCAGCTTGGGACAGGGGGCCTCCTACGAGCAGTACTTC; CDR3aa: CASSLGQGASYEQYF
len: 15; j_gene: TRBJ2-3; abundance: NA; d_gene: TRBD2; v_gene: TRBV6-4; CDR3nt: TGTGCCAGCAGTCCCGGACTAGTTATCACAGATACGCAGTATTTT; CDR3aa: CASSPGLVITDTQYF
len: 17; j_gene: TRBJ1-1; abundance: NA; d_gene: NA; v_gene: TRBV29-1; CDR3nt: TGCAGCGTTGATTTCACGGGGGTTTTTCGGATGAACACTGAAGCTTTCTTT; CDR3aa: CSVDFTGVFRMNTEAFF
len: 16; j_gene: TRBJ2-2; abundance: NA; d_gene: TRBD2; v_gene: TRBV10-2; CDR3nt: TGCGCCAGCAGTCACTTCGGGACTAGCGGGACCGGGGAGCTGTTTTTT; CDR3aa: CASSHFGTSGTGELFF
len: 19; j_gene: TRBJ1-3; abundance: NA; d_gene: NA; v_gene: TRBV15; CDR3nt: TGTGCCACCAGCAGAGAGTATCTTCCGGGACAAGTCTCTGGAAACACCATATATTTT; CDR3aa: CATSREYLPGQVSGNTIYF
len: 15; j_gene: TRBJ1-5; abundance: NA; d_gene: TRBD1; v_gene: TRBV6-5; CDR3nt: TGTGCCAGCAGTTATGGGACAGGGAGCAATCAGCCCCAGCATTTT; CDR3aa: CASSYGTGSNQPQHF
len: 16; j_gene: TRBJ1-1; abundance: NA; d_gene: NA; v_gene: TRBV29-1; CDR3nt: TGCAGCGTTGGAAGTCGCCACCCTCGGGTGAACACTGAAGCTTTCTTT; CDR3aa: CSVGSRHPRVNTEAFF
len: 14; j_gene: TRBJ1-2; abundance: NA; d_gene: NA; v_gene: TRBV28; CDR3nt: TGTGCCAGCAGTTTAGGTGGACAAAACTATGGCTACACCTTC; CDR3aa: CASSLGGQNYGYTF
len: 12; j_gene: TRBJ1-5; abundance: NA; d_gene: NA; v_gene: TRBV2; CDR3nt: TGTGCCAGCAGTGGCGATAATCAGCCCCAGCATTTT; CDR3aa: CASSGDNQPQHF
len: 18; j_gene: TRBJ2-6; abundance: NA; d_gene: TRBD2; v_gene: TRBV27; CDR3nt: TGTGCCAGCAGAGGGGCTAGCGGGAGGGCCGACGGGGCCAACGTCCTGACTTTC; CDR3aa: CASRGASGRADGANVLTF
len: 17; j_gene: TRBJ2-1; abundance: NA; d_gene: NA; v_gene: TRBV9; CDR3nt: TGTGCCAGCAGCGTAGGAGGACAGACTCTTCGGCACAATGAGCAGTTCTTC; CDR3aa: CASSVGGQTLRHNEQFF
len: 14; j_gene: TRBJ2-2; abundance: NA; d_gene: NA; v_gene: TRBV5-1; CDR3nt: TGCGCCAGCAGCTGGGCCGAACACACCGGGGAGCTGTTTTTT; CDR3aa: CASSWAEHTGELFF
len: 16; j_gene: TRBJ2-1; abundance: NA; d_gene: TRBD1; v_gene: TRBV28; CDR3nt: TGTGCCAGCAGGCCCCCCCCGGGACAGGGCTACAATGAGCAGTTCTTC; CDR3aa: CASRPPPGQGYNEQFF
len: 13; j_gene: TRBJ1-1; abundance: NA; d_gene: TRBD1; v_gene: TRBV19; CDR3nt: TGTGCCAGTAGACAGGGGTCGAACACTGAAGCTTTCTTT; CDR3aa: CASRQGSNTEAFF
len: 16; j_gene: TRBJ2-1; abundance: NA; d_gene: NA; v_gene: TRBV9; CDR3nt: TGTGCCAGCAGCGTAGACGGGGGTGACCCTTACAATGAGCAGTTCTTC; CDR3aa: CASSVDGGDPYNEQFF